Below are 25 T cell receptor beta chains sequenced from a single sample in a study of CXCR3-negative and CXCR3-positive naive CD8 T cells. All TRB cDNA libraries came from 5' RACE performed with UMI labels. With the 5' RACE reads reprocessed, TCRdb shows one record per CDR3 protein and no DNA. The repertoire table contains roughly 90,000 distinct CDR3 sequences. Sequenced input: naive CXCR3- CD8+ T cells from blood. The sample's subset: CD45RO-CCR7+CD27+CD95- naive CD8+ T cells lacking CXCR3 (TNR3-). These receptors came from a human donor in good health. Some clones in this sample may be carry-over from other donors' samples.

CDR3 sequence reads: CAAAGASYYNEQFF. This chain joins TRBV28 and TRBJ2-1; TCRdb indicates TRBD1, and absent DNA this call remains unverified. The CDR3 runs 14 residues. CDR1 MDHEN and CDR2 SYDVKM come from the germline V gene. Variable domain in full (rest from reference TRBV28 and TRBJ2-1): DVKVTQSSRYLVKRTGEKVFLECVQDMDHENMFWYRQDPGLGLRLIYFSYDVKMKEKGDIPEGYSVSREKKERFSLILESASTNQTSMYLCAAAGASYYNEQFFGPGTRLTVL.

The V call is TRBV5-5, the J call TRBJ2-5; the TCRdb D gene call, TRBD1, has no DNA to confirm it. Germline CDR1 is SGHKS and CDR2 is YYEKEE (reference sequence). This CDR3 has 13 residues. The CDR3 spells CASRPQGEETQYF.

This CDR3 reads CASSLESPKDRIYGYTF. This chain uses TRBV11-2 with TRBJ1-2; TCRdb's D call of TRBD1 is untestable without DNA. This CDR3 has 17 residues. Germline V gene sequence: CDR1 SGHAT, CDR2 FQNNGV.

The V gene is TRBV7-9, the J gene TRBJ2-3; TCRdb calls TRBD2, which cannot be checked without DNA. The CDR3 sequence is 17 residues long. CDR1 SEHNR and CDR2 FQNEAQ come from the germline V gene (reference sequence). The chain's CDR3 is CASSRGGLAGVTDTHYF.

The V call is TRBV6-4, the J call TRBJ1-1; the TCRdb D gene call, TRBD1, has no DNA to confirm it. The CDR3 extends over 14 amino acids. Germline V gene data show CDR1 as MRHNA and CDR2 as SNTAGT. The chain's CDR3 is CASSRTGGNTEAFF.

The chain couples TRBV14 to TRBJ2-1; checking the TCRdb D call of TRBD1 is not possible without DNA. The CDR3 contains 17 residues. Germline loops: CDR1 SGHDN, CDR2 FVKESK. The CDR3 protein is CASSPSWQGVSYNEQFF.

This chain joins TRBV24-1 and TRBJ1-2; TCRdb selects TRBD1, and the lack of DNA leaves this call unchecked. This CDR3 spans 13 amino acids. Germline CDR1 reads KGHDR; CDR2 reads SFDVKD. The CDR3 sequence is CATSDSGGYGYTF.

This rearrangement joins TRBV15 to TRBJ1-6; TCRdb's D call of TRBD1 is untestable without DNA. This CDR3 contains 13 residues. Germline V gene data show CDR1 as LNHNV and CDR2 as YYDKDF (reference sequence). CDR3 amino acids: CASSGPVNSPLHF.

The rearrangement links TRBV7-9 to TRBJ2-7; TCRdb indicates TRBD2, and absent DNA this call remains unverified. CDR3 length: 15 residues. The germline V gene encodes CDR1 SEHNR and CDR2 FQNEAQ (reference sequence). The CDR3 protein is CASSGTSGGTYEQYF.

V usage is TRBV7-3 and J usage is TRBJ2-1; the TRBD2 assignment by TCRdb is unverifiable without DNA. There are 14 residues in the CDR3. Per germline, CDR1 SGHTA and CDR2 FQGTGA. CDR3: CASSLTAGPSEQFF.

The V call is TRBV5-1, the J call TRBJ1-1; TCRdb selects TRBD1, and the lack of DNA leaves this call unchecked. Germline V gene sequence: CDR1 SGHRS, CDR2 YFSETQ. This CDR3 has 13 residues. The chain's CDR3 is CDSSSGQLTEAFF.

The J gene is TRBJ2-3, the V gene TRBV27; TCRdb names TRBD2, which stays unverified in the absence of DNA. The CDR3 runs 20 residues. Germline V CDR1 and CDR2: MNHEY, SMNVEV (reference sequence). The CDR3 is CASSLYGGGAPKTKTDTQYF.

The gene calls are TRBV19 and TRBJ2-1; lacking DNA, the TRBD1 call made by TCRdb goes unchecked. The germline V gene encodes CDR1 LNHDA and CDR2 SQIVND (reference sequence). The CDR3 is 13 amino acids. The CDR3 loop is CASSYTGINEQFF.

This sequence joins TRBV12-3 or TRBV12-4 and TRBJ2-7; TCRdb's D call, TRBD2, is unchecked because there is no DNA. This CDR3 is 14 amino acids long. CDR3 region: CASSYRDYTYEQYF.

The gene calls are TRBV9 and TRBJ2-5; TCRdb picks TRBD1, but there is no DNA to check that call. This CDR3 is built from 16 residues. From germline, CDR1 is SGDLS and CDR2 YYNGEE. This CDR3 reads CASSVATGHFQETQYF. Based on the CDR3 plus reference TRBV9 and TRBJ2-5, the full variable domain is DSGVTQTPKHLITATGQRVTLRCSPRSGDLSVYWYQQSLDQGLQFLIQYYNGEERAKGNILERFSAQQFPDLHSELNLSSLELGDSALYFCASSVATGHFQETQYFGPGTRLLVL.

This chain connects TRBV7-2 to TRBJ2-1. Germline V gene lookup returns CDR1 SGHTA and CDR2 FQGNSA. The length of the CDR3 is 11 residues. The CDR3 loop reads CASREYNEQFF.

CDR3 protein: CASSPLGRDSQYF. The chain employs TRBV12-3 or TRBV12-4 and TRBJ2-5; TCRdb's D call of TRBD1 is untestable without DNA. This CDR3 region has 13 residues.

The chain carries TRBV6-5 and TRBJ2-7; lacking DNA, the TRBD1 call made by TCRdb goes unchecked. The CDR3 is 15 residues long. Germline CDR1 MNHEY, CDR2 SVGAGI. The CDR3 sequence: CASSYGTGSSYEQYF.

The chain employs TRBV6-5 and TRBJ2-1; TCRdb names TRBD1, which stays unverified in the absence of DNA. Germline values: CDR1 MNHEY, CDR2 SVGAGI. This CDR3 has 15 amino acids. CDR3 sequence reads: CASFTLGGAYNEQFF.

The chain carries TRBV10-3 and TRBJ2-7; TCRdb reports TRBD1, a call that lacks DNA to check it against. This CDR3 comprises 15 residues. The V gene's germline CDR1 is ENHRY and CDR2 SYGVKD. The CDR3 reads CAISEAHRGTDEQYF.

This chain uses TRBV15 with TRBJ2-3. From germline, CDR1 is LNHNV and CDR2 YYDKDF (reference sequence). The CDR3 length is 13 residues. The CDR3 sequence: CATSSKSTDTQYF.

The CDR3 sequence: CASSKDHGDEQYF. The gene calls are TRBV21-1 and TRBJ2-7. TRBV21-1 has pseudogene status. This CDR3 region has 13 residues.

The chain uses TRBV5-1 and TRBJ2-3; as DNA is missing, the TRBD2 call by TCRdb cannot be tested. The CDR3 length is 17 residues. Germline V CDR1 and CDR2: SGHRS, YFSETQ. The CDR3 sequence is CASSLDPAGTTTDTQYF.

The V gene is TRBV12-3 or TRBV12-4, the J gene TRBJ2-3; TCRdb's D call, TRBD2, is unchecked because there is no DNA. The CDR3 runs 14 residues. The CDR3 is CASSLAGGPYTQYF.

The genes are TRBV29-1 and TRBJ2-1; the D call of TRBD2 rests on TCRdb alone, since no DNA is present to check it. Germline V CDR1 and CDR2: SQVTM, ANQGSEA. CDR3 size: 16 residues. CDR3: CSVEVTSGNPYNEQFF.